These 18 T cell receptor beta chains came from one sample sequenced in a study of blood T cell repertoires in COVID-19. Assay used: immunoSEQ multiplex PCR; TCRdb lists only in-frame clones, some missing. The sample yields some 200,000 clones, 80% to 90% seen once. Material for sequencing was peripheral blood. The source is an elderly man with acute or convalescent COVID-19.

The V and J genes are TRBV5-1 and TRBJ2-2, with 9 bases identical to TRBD2. V lost 5 bases and J lost 7; bases outside the gene matches: 12. CDR3 length equals 16 residues. In germline, CDR1 is SGHRS, CDR2 YFSETQ. CDR3 in amino acids: CASRLVPGLAGGELFF. CDR3 DNA: TGCGCCAGCAGGCTGGTCCCGGGACTAGCAGGCGGGGAGCTGTTTTTT. Combining the CDR3 with reference TRBV5-1 and TRBJ2-2 gives the whole variable domain KAGVTQTPRYLIKTRGQQVTLSCSPISGHRSVSWYQQTPGQGLQFLFEYFSETQRNKGNFPGRFSGRQFSNSRSEMNVSTLELGDSALYLCASRLVPGLAGGELFFGEGSRLTVL.

This rearrangement joins TRBV7-3 to TRBJ2-1; 14 bases map to TRBD2. Per the germline V gene, CDR1 is SGHTA and CDR2 is FQGTGA. The V gene end was trimmed by 5 bases and the J gene end by 8 bases; junction bases not matched to a gene: 2. The CDR3 length is 14 residues. The CDR3 region has the DNA TGTGCCAGCAGCAGGGGACTAGCGGGAGATGAGCAGTTCTTC. Its translation is CASSRGLAGDEQFF.

This clone was picked up a small number of times. The chain couples TRBV7-2 to TRBJ2-3; D perhaps matches TRBD2 (5 bases). CDR3 length equals 15 residues. Trimming took 5 bases from V and 1 from J, leaving 13 bases between them. Per germline, CDR1 SGHTA and CDR2 FQGNSA. The DNA for the CDR3 is TGTGCCAGCAGCCCAGGTATGGGAGGCACAGATACGCAGTATTTT. Translation: CASSPGMGGTDTQYF.

The DNA of the CDR3 is TGCAGTGCTAGCGGGAGCTACGAGCAGTACTTC. Translating it yields CSASGSYEQYF. V usage is TRBV20-1 and J usage is TRBJ2-7, with D maybe TRBD2 (6 bases). CDR1 and CDR2 (germline): DFQATT, SNEGSKA (reference sequence). V lost 3 bases and J lost 3, with 6 bases in between. The CDR3 runs to 11 residues.

The chain carries TRBV29-1 and TRBJ2-7; TRBD2 might be the D (5 bases). Germline V CDR1 and CDR2: SQVTM, ANQGSEA. CDR3 length equals 12 residues. Trimming cost V 2 bases and J 3 bases, with 8 bases left between them. The CDR3 sequence: CSVEFGGYEQYF. The CDR3 DNA reads as TGCAGCGTTGAATTTGGAGGCTACGAGCAGTACTTC.

The chain recombines TRBV11-3 with TRBJ2-3; no definite D call. CDR1 and CDR2 from the germline V gene are SGHNT and YENEEA. V lost 7 bases, J lost 0 bases, and 14 bases lay in between. The CDR3 consists of 15 residues. CDR3 DNA sequence: TGTGCCAGCACCGACGAGGCCTTTAGCACAGATACGCAGTATTTT. It encodes CASTDEAFSTDTQYF.

This clone was seen a handful of times. The V and J genes are TRBV7-2 and TRBJ1-6; 9 bases match TRBD1. J lost 6 bases, V lost 4 bases, and 7 bases had no gene match. CDR1 and CDR2 from the germline V gene are SGHTA and FQGNSA. The CDR3 is 16 residues long. CDR3 sequence (DNA): TGTGCCAGCAGCTCTCGGACAGGGGCGATTAATTCACCCCTCCACTTT. Translation: CASSSRTGAINSPLHF.

The rearrangement joins TRBV25-1 to TRBJ1-4, with D perhaps TRBD1 (6 bases). CDR3 size: 14 residues. Germline V gene sequence: CDR1 MGHDK, CDR2 SYGVNS. Trimming stripped 0 bases from V and 7 bases from J, with 9 bases between. CDR3 residues: CASSEYRGVEKLFF. The CDR3 nucleotides are TGTGCCAGCAGTGAATACAGGGGAGTTGAAAAACTGTTTTTT.

The V call is TRBV7-9, the J call TRBJ2-5, with TRBD2 identical over 9 bases. The CDR3 has 15 residues. V was pared by 2 bases and J by 5 bases, with 6 bases of the junction left unmatched. The V gene's germline CDR1 is SEHNR and CDR2 FQNEAQ (reference sequence). This CDR3 is CASSLLAGGRETQYF. In DNA form, the CDR3 reads TGTGCCAGCAGCTTATTGGCGGGAGGGCGGGAGACCCAGTACTTC.

The rearrangement uses TRBV10-3 and TRBJ1-5; a weak D match, TRBD1 (5 bases). V lost 4 bases and J 6 bases, leaving 10 bases between the germline ends. From germline, CDR1 is ENHRY and CDR2 SYGVKD. CDR3 size: 13 residues. The DNA for the CDR3 is TGTGCCATCAGTGTGGAGGGGAGTCAGCCCCAGCATTTT. Encoded protein: CAISVEGSQPQHF.

The rearrangement links TRBV3-1 (or the pseudogene TRBV3-2) to TRBJ2-1; maybe TRBD1 (5 bases). This CDR3 has 14 amino acids. CDR1 LGHDT and CDR2 YNNKEL come from the germline V gene (reference sequence). The V end lost 4 bases, the J end lost 5 bases, and 12 bases lay between the germline ends. Here the CDR3 reads CASSRRATDNEQFF. The CDR3 DNA sequence: TGTGCCAGCAGCCGCCGAGCGACAGACAATGAGCAGTTCTTC.

V gene TRBV19 combines with J gene TRBJ1-3, with TRBD1 matching over 9 bases. Germline V lookup: CDR1 LNHDA, CDR2 SQIVND (reference sequence). V lost 4 bases and J lost 3; bases outside the gene matches: 4. The CDR3 length is 15 residues. CDR3 sequence: CASSKGQGFGNTIYF. In nucleotides, the CDR3 is TGTGCCAGTAGTAAGGGACAGGGCTTTGGAAACACCATATATTTT.

The chain employs TRBV25-1 and TRBJ1-1; D unclear. The CDR3 spans 15 residues. From germline, CDR1 is MGHDK and CDR2 SYGVNS. V was pared by 3 bases and J by 11 bases, with 22 bases between. The CDR3 bases are TGTGCCAGCAGTGACTACACCAGGCGTCTACAAATGGCTTTCTTT. This encodes CASSDYTRRLQMAFF.

This chain joins TRBV30 and TRBJ2-1; unclear D gene. Trimming pared 2 bases from V and 2 bases from J, leaving 10 bases between. Germline CDR1 GTSNPN, CDR2 SVGIG (reference sequence). The CDR3 runs 14 residues. CDR3 sequence reads: CAWSPLGPYNEQFF. In DNA, the CDR3 is TGTGCCTGGAGTCCCCTTGGGCCCTACAATGAGCAGTTCTTC.

CDR3 DNA sequence: TGCGCCAGCAGTCGACAGGGGGCTACTAATGAAAAACTGTTTTTT. Translating it yields CASSRQGATNEKLFF. V gene TRBV5-1 combines with J gene TRBJ1-4, with 10 nucleotides matching TRBD1. CDR1 SGHRS and CDR2 YFSETQ come from the germline V gene. Trimming at V came to 5 bases and at J to 2 bases, leaving 3 bases not matched to a gene. This CDR3 is 15 amino acids long.

This sequence joins TRBV19 and TRBJ1-1; D is undetermined. The germline V gene encodes CDR1 LNHDA and CDR2 SQIVND (reference sequence). The length of the CDR3 is 15 residues. Trimming left V 1 base short and J 2 bases short, with 11 bases between. The CDR3 spells CASSIALTENTEAFF. CDR3 nucleotide sequence: TGTGCCAGTAGTATAGCCCTCACAGAAAACACTGAAGCTTTCTTT.

This clone was counted a single time. This chain connects TRBV20-1 to TRBJ2-3, with TRBD2 matching 7 bases. The V gene's germline CDR1 is DFQATT and CDR2 SNEGSKA (reference sequence). CDR3 size: 15 residues. The V and J ends lost 3 bases and 5 bases, in that order; junction bases with no gene match: 11. In DNA, the CDR3 is TGCAGTGCTAGTAGTATCACTAGCGTAGGAGATACGCAGTATTTT. Translating gives CSASSITSVGDTQYF.

The chain employs TRBV11-3 and TRBJ1-2; 9 bases map to TRBD1. The CDR3 has 13 residues. Germline V gene data show CDR1 as SGHNT and CDR2 as YENEEA. V was clipped by 8 bases and J by 1 base; unmatched bases: 2. The CDR3 here is CASSTGGNYGYTF. In nucleotides, the CDR3 is TGTGCCAGCTCGACAGGGGGTAACTATGGCTACACCTTC.